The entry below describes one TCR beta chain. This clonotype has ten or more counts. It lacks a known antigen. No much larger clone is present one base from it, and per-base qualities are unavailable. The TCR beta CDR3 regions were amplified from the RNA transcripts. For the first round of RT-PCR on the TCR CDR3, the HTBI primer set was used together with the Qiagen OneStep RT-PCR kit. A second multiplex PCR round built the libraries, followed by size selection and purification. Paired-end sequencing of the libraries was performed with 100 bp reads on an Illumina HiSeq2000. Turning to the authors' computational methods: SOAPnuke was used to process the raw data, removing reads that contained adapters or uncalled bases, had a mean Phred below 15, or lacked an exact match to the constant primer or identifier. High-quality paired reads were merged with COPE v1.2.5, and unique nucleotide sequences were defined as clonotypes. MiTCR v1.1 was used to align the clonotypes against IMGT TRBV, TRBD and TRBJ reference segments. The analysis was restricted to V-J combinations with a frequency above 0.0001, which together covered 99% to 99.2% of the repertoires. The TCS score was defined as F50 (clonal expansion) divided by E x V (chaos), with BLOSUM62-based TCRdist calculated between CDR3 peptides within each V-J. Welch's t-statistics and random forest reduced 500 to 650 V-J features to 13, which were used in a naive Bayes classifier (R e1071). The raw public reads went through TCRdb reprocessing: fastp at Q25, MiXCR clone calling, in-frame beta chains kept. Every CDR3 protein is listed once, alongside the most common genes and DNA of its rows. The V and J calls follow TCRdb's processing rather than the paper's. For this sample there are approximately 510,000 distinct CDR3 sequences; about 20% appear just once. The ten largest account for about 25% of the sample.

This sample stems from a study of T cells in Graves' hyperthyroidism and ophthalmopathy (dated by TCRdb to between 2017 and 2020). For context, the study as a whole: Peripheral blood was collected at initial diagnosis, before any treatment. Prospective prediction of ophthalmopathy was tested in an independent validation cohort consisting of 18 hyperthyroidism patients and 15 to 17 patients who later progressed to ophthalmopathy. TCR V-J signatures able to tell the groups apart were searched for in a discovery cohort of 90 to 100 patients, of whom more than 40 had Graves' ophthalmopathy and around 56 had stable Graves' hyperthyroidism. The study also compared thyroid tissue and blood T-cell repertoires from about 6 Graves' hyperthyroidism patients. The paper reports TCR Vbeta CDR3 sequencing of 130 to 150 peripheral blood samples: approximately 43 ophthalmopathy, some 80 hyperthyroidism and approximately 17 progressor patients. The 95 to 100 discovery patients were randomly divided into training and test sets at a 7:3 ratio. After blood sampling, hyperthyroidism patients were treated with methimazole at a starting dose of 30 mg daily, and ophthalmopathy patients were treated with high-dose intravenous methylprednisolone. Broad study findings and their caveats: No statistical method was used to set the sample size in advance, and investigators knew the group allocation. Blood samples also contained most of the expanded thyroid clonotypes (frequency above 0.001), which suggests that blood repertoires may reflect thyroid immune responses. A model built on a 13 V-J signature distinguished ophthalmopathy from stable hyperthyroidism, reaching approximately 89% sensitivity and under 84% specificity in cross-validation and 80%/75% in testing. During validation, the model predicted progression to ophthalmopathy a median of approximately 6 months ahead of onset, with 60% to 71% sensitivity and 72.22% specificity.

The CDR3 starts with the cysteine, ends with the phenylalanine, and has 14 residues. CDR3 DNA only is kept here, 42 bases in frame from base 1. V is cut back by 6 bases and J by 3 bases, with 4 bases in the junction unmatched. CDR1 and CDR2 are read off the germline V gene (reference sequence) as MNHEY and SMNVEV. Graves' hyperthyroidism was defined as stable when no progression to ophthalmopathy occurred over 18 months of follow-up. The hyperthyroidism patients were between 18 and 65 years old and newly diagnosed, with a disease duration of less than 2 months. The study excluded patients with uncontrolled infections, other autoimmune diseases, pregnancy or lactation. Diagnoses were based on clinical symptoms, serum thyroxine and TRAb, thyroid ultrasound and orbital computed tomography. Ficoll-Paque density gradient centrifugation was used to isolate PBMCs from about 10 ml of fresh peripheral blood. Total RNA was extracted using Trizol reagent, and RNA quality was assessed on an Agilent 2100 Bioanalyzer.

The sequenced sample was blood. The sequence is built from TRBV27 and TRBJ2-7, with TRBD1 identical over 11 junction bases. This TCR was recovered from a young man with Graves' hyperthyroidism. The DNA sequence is TGTGCCAGCAGCTGGGGGACAGGGGGCTACGAGCAGTACTTC. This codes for CASSWGTGGYEQYF.